One sample yielded the 27 T cell receptor beta chains listed below, sequenced in a study of cytomegalovirus exposure and HLA in healthy donors. The PCR had 60 Vbeta and 13 Jbeta primers. Libraries were prepared by immunoSEQ multiplex PCR; TCRdb keeps only in-frame clonotypes and omits some of them. The repertoire holds around 190,000 clones, almost 85% seen once, with about 2.2% in the top ten. The sequencing sample was made of PBMCs. These receptors were collected from a woman aged 50 to 65 in good health and CMV-seronegative.

The chain carries TRBV28 and TRBJ2-3; D uncertain. The germline gives CDR1 MDHEN, CDR2 SYDVKM. The CDR3 has 12 residues. Trimming removed 6 bases at V and 11 bases at J, with 15 bases between. The CDR3 DNA reads as TGTGCCAGCAGCCCCGTAGAAGGAGTGCAGTATTTT. Amino acids: CASSPVEGVQYF.

V is TRBV6-4 and J is TRBJ1-5, with 10 bases identical to TRBD1. Losses at the gene ends were 0 bases for V and 2 bases for J; bases not matched to a gene: 10. The CDR3 has 19 residues. Germline V gives CDR1 MRHNA, CDR2 SNTAGT. CDR3 in DNA: TGTGCCAGCAGTGACTCGGCAGACAGGGGGCACGAGGGCAATCAGCCCCAGCATTTT. Translated: CASSDSADRGHEGNQPQHF.

A single count supports this clone. V and J are TRBV27 and TRBJ2-6; no clear D gene. Per germline, CDR1 MNHEY and CDR2 SMNVEV (reference sequence). There are 16 residues in the CDR3. The V gene lost 3 bases and the J gene lost 4 bases, with 13 bases spanning the gap. The DNA for the CDR3 is TGTGCCAGCAGTTTTATACAGCTCCCCGGGGCCAACGTCCTGACTTTC. Its protein is CASSFIQLPGANVLTF.

V and J are TRBV19 and TRBJ2-3, with 7 bases lining up with TRBD1. The CDR3 is made up of 14 amino acids. CDR1 is LNHDA and CDR2 is SQIVND in the germline V gene (reference sequence). J was trimmed by 5 bases and V by 1 base; bases with no gene match: 3. CDR3 DNA sequence: TGTGCCAGTAGTATAGGCCAGGGGGTAGATACGCAGTATTTT. This sequence encodes CASSIGQGVDTQYF. Supplemented by reference TRBV19 and TRBJ2-3, the full variable domain reads DGGITQSPKYLFRKEGQNVTLSCEQNLNHDAMYWYRQDPGQGLRLIYYSQIVNDFQKGDIAEGYSVSREKKESFPLTVTSAQKNPTAFYLCASSIGQGVDTQYFGPGTRLTVL.

The chain joins TRBV5-5 to TRBJ1-1; a possible D gene is TRBD1 (5 bases). This CDR3 region has 14 residues. From germline, CDR1 is SGHKS and CDR2 YYEKEE (reference sequence). The V end lost 4 bases, the J end lost 4 bases, and 14 bases lay between the germline ends. In nucleotides, the CDR3 is TGTGCCAGCAGCCTTCTGGGAGGGGTCACTGAAGCTTTCTTT. Its protein is CASSLLGGVTEAFF.

The V and J genes are TRBV6-5 and TRBJ2-7; 8 nucleotides line up with TRBD1. This CDR3 is built from 14 residues. The V segment lost 5 bases and the J segment 2 bases; nucleotides outside the gene matches: 5. Looked up from germline, CDR1 is MNHEY and CDR2 is SVGAGI. In nucleotides, the CDR3 is TGTGCCAGCAGTGTAGACAGGGGCCCCTACGAGCAGTACTTC. Translation: CASSVDRGPYEQYF.

V and J are TRBV7-3 and TRBJ2-1; possibly TRBD2 for D (6 bases). The germline CDR1 and CDR2 sequences are SGHTA and FQGTGA. V shed 4 bases and J shed 5 bases, with 12 bases lying between them. The length of the CDR3 is 14 residues. The CDR3: CASSSPLANNEQFF. Written as DNA, the CDR3 is TGTGCCAGCAGCTCCCCGCTAGCGAACAATGAGCAGTTCTTC.

The rearrangement joins TRBV19 to TRBJ2-5, with 11 positions matching TRBD1. V trimming: 6 bases; J trimming: 5 bases; junction bases outside the gene matches: 8. Germline CDR1 reads LNHDA; CDR2 reads SQIVND (reference sequence). The CDR3 covers 15 residues. The CDR3 here is CASSADRGRFETQYF. The CDR3, as DNA: TGTGCCAGTAGCGCGGACAGGGGGCGATTCGAGACCCAGTACTTC.

The chain uses TRBV28 and TRBJ1-1; TRBD1 is a possible D gene (6 bases). V was trimmed by 5 bases and J by 8 bases, leaving 9 bases between them. The CDR3 has 11 amino acids. Germline CDR1 is MDHEN and CDR2 is SYDVKM. This CDR3 is CASSRTGEAFF. CDR3 DNA sequence: TGTGCCAGCAGTAGAACAGGGGAAGCTTTCTTT.

The chain recombines TRBV4-1 with TRBJ2-6; D perhaps matches TRBD2 (6 bases). Germline CDR1 and CDR2: MGHRA and YSYEKL. The CDR3 has 17 amino acids. V lost 4 bases and J 0 bases, leaving 13 bases between the germline ends. The CDR3 protein is CASSRKGLTSGANVLTF. CDR3 bases: TGCGCCAGCAGCCGAAAGGGACTGACCTCTGGGGCCAACGTCCTGACTTTC.

This chain uses TRBV21-1 with TRBJ1-6; the table names TRBD1, a call not compared with the DNA. TRBV21-1 represents a pseudogene. The CDR3 has 20 amino acids. The CDR3, as DNA: TGTGCCAGCAGCAAACAAGTACAGGGGGGGAAAAGCTCCTATAATTCACCCCTCCACTTT. Protein sequence: CASSKQVQGGKSSYNSPLHF.

This chain connects TRBV5-1 to TRBJ1-2; the match to TRBD1 covers 7 bases. Losses at the gene ends were 2 bases for V and 4 bases for J; bases not matched to a gene: 8. This CDR3 is built from 15 residues. The germline V gene has CDR1 SGHRS and CDR2 YFSETQ. CDR3 in amino acids: CASSFGTVGSYGYTF. DNA for the CDR3: TGCGCCAGCAGCTTTGGGACAGTGGGGTCCTATGGCTACACCTTC. The full variable domain, its missing parts supplied by reference TRBV5-1 and TRBJ1-2, is KAGVTQTPRYLIKTRGQQVTLSCSPISGHRSVSWYQQTPGQGLQFLFEYFSETQRNKGNFPGRFSGRQFSNSRSEMNVSTLELGDSALYLCASSFGTVGSYGYTFGSGTRLTVV.

This chain links TRBV28 with TRBJ2-7, with D tentatively TRBD2 (5 bases). The germline gives CDR1 MDHEN, CDR2 SYDVKM. V dropped 7 bases and J dropped 0 bases, with 7 bases sitting between them. The CDR3 has 12 amino acids. CDR3 amino acids: CASKRASYEQYF. CDR3 DNA sequence: TGTGCCAGCAAGAGGGCCTCCTACGAGCAGTACTTC.

This clone was detected a few times. J is TRBJ1-3 and V is TRBV4-2, with D maybe TRBD1 (6 bases). The germline CDR1 and CDR2 sequences are LGHNA and YNFKEQ. The CDR3 length is 16 residues. Between the trimmed V and J ends, which lost 0 bases and 2 bases, there was a span of 11 bases. The chain's CDR3 is CASSQDTEGAGNTIYF. CDR3 in DNA: TGTGCCAGCAGCCAAGATACTGAGGGGGCTGGAAACACCATATATTTT.

The genes are TRBV27 and TRBJ2-5, with TRBD1 matching over 10 bases. The end of the DNA fits TRBJ2-7 better, so the J call may be wrong. This CDR3 is 15 amino acids long. Germline loops: CDR1 MNHEY, CDR2 SMNVEV (reference sequence). The CDR3, as DNA: TGTGCCAGCAGTTCCCTATGGACAGGGGGCTACGAGCAGTACTTC. Its translation is CASSSLWTGGYEQYF.

The chain links TRBV19 to TRBJ2-2, with D possibly being TRBD1 (6 bases). The CDR3 extends over 15 amino acids. The germline gives CDR1 LNHDA, CDR2 SQIVND (reference sequence). Trimming shortened V by 6 bases and J by 0 bases, and 11 bases separated the two germline ends. DNA for the CDR3: TGTGCCAGTAGGATCGACAGGACGAACACCGGGGAGCTGTTTTTT. Its protein product is CASRIDRTNTGELFF.

The chain carries TRBV9 and TRBJ2-5, with 8 bases fitting TRBD1. The tail of the sequence fits TRBJ2-7 better, so the J call may be wrong. This CDR3 is 15 amino acids long. CDR1 is SGDLS, CDR2 YYNGEE, per germline. The CDR3 coding sequence is TGTGCCAGCAGCGCTGCTGGACAGGGAGCCTACGAGCAGTACTTC. Its protein is CASSAAGQGAYEQYF.

V and J are TRBV7-2 and TRBJ1-2, with 9 positions matching TRBD1. This CDR3 has 15 amino acids. With V trimmed by 2 bases and J by 6 bases, 7 bases remained unmatched. The germline V gene encodes CDR1 SGHTA and CDR2 FQGNSA. The CDR3 loop is CASSLTGTGTNGYTF. The CDR3 DNA reads TGTGCCAGCAGCTTAACCGGGACAGGGACTAATGGCTACACCTTC.

V gene TRBV29-1 combines with J gene TRBJ1-1, with D perhaps matching TRBD1 (5 bases). The CDR3 extends over 13 amino acids. The germline V gene encodes CDR1 SQVTM and CDR2 ANQGSEA. Trimming took 4 bases from V and 1 from J, leaving 10 bases between them. In nucleotides, the CDR3 is TGCAGCGTTGTTGGGCAGGGGAACACTGAAGCTTTCTTT. It is translated as CSVVGQGNTEAFF.

The gene calls are TRBV28 and TRBJ2-7; 7 bases match TRBD1. CDR1 is MDHEN and CDR2 is SYDVKM in the germline V gene. With 7 bases clipped from V and 5 bases from J, the junction kept 5 bases outside the gene matches. The CDR3 sequence is 12 residues long. CDR3 coding DNA: TGTGCCAGCACCGAGACAGGGAACGAGCAGTACTTC. This encodes CASTETGNEQYF.

This rearrangement joins TRBV28 to TRBJ1-1; D is unresolved. V lost 5 bases to trimming and J lost 0 bases, with 10 bases between them. Germline CDR1 MDHEN, CDR2 SYDVKM. This CDR3 spans 14 amino acids. The CDR3 nucleotides read TGTGCCAGCAGTCTCTTAGTAATGAACACTGAAGCTTTCTTT. It translates to CASSLLVMNTEAFF.

The rearrangement uses TRBV20-1 and TRBJ2-3; D ambiguous. Trimming cost V 3 bases and J 5 bases, with 3 bases left between them. The CDR3 contains 10 residues. Germline V CDR1 and CDR2: DFQATT, SNEGSKA (reference sequence). The chain's CDR3 is CSARRDTQYF. The CDR3 DNA reads TGCAGTGCTAGGCGAGATACGCAGTATTTT.

J is TRBJ2-1 and V is TRBV10-3; D might be TRBD2 (5 bases). V was clipped by 10 bases and J by 5 bases, with 18 bases between them. Germline CDR1 is ENHRY and CDR2 is SYGVKD. The CDR3 is 14 amino acids. CDR3 protein: CATWMGASNNEQFF. The CDR3, as DNA: TGTGCCACCTGGATGGGAGCCAGCAACAATGAGCAGTTCTTC.

The V call is TRBV19, the J call TRBJ2-7; 10 bases agree with TRBD2. V shed 4 bases, J shed 4 bases, and the junction held 1 base outside the gene matches. The CDR3 is made up of 13 amino acids. Germline loops: CDR1 LNHDA, CDR2 SQIVND (reference sequence). CDR3 nucleotide sequence: TGTGCCAGTAGTACGACTAGCGGGTACGAGCAGTACTTC. It translates to CASSTTSGYEQYF.

The gene calls are TRBV18 and TRBJ2-1; 9 bases are a match to TRBD2. The CDR3 is made up of 15 amino acids. Trimming cost V 2 bases and J 6 bases; bases outside gene matches: 5. Per germline, CDR1 KGHSH and CDR2 LQKENI. CDR3 DNA: TGTGCCAGCTCACCAACGGCGGGAGGGAGCAATGAGCAGTTCTTC. Translated, it gives CASSPTAGGSNEQFF.

The gene calls are TRBV30 and TRBJ1-5; TRBD1 agrees at 7 bases. The CDR3 totals 15 residues. Per the germline V gene, CDR1 is GTSNPN and CDR2 is SVGIG (reference sequence). With V trimmed by 4 bases and J by 4 bases, 10 bases remained unmatched. The CDR3 loop reads CAWTSLGQLNQPQHF. DNA for the CDR3: TGTGCCTGGACCTCCCTGGGACAGCTTAATCAGCCCCAGCATTTT.

This chain links TRBV19 with TRBJ2-1, with D perhaps TRBD2 (5 bases). The CDR3 spans 16 residues. In germline, CDR1 is LNHDA, CDR2 SQIVND (reference sequence). Trimming stripped 2 bases from V and 0 bases from J, with 11 bases between. The CDR3 spells CASSILRRGSYNEQFF. The CDR3 region has the DNA TGTGCCAGTAGTATACTCCGACGGGGCTCCTACAATGAGCAGTTCTTC.